What follows describes a single TCR beta chain. Libraries were prepared by immunoSEQ multiplex PCR; TCRdb keeps only in-frame clonotypes and omits some of them. Altogether about 65,000 clones are present, 90% being singletons, with the ten largest covering roughly 1.2%. This entry is derived from a study of control samples from healthy donors and cancer patients. The germline V gene encodes CDR1 SQVTM and CDR2 ANQGSEA. J was trimmed by 2 bases and V by 6 bases; bases with no gene match: 5. The CDR3 sequence is 13 residues long. The chain has TRBV29-1 and TRBJ2-7; 9 nucleotides match TRBD1. The sample consisted of PBMCs. This receptor was identified in a woman aged 45-65 years with colorectal cancer. The CDR3 DNA follows: TGCAGCGTCAGGACAGGGGAGGCCTACGAGCAGTACTTC. Protein product: CSVRTGEAYEQYF.